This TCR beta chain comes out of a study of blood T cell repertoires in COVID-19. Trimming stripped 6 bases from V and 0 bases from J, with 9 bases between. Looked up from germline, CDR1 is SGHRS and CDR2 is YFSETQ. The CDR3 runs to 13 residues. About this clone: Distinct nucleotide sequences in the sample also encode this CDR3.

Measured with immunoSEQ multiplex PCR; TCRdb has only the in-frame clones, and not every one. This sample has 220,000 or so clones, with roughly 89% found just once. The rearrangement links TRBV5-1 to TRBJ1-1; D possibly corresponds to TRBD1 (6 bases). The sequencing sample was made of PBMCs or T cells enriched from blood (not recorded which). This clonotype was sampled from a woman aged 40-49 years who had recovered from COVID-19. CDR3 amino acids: CASKGQLNTEAFF. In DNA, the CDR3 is TGCGCCAGCAAAGGACAGTTGAACACTGAAGCTTTCTTT. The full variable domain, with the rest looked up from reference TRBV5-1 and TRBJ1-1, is KAGVTQTPRYLIKTRGQQVTLSCSPISGHRSVSWYQQTPGQGLQFLFEYFSETQRNKGNFPGRFSGRQFSNSRSEMNVSTLELGDSALYLCASKGQLNTEAFFGQGTRLTVV.